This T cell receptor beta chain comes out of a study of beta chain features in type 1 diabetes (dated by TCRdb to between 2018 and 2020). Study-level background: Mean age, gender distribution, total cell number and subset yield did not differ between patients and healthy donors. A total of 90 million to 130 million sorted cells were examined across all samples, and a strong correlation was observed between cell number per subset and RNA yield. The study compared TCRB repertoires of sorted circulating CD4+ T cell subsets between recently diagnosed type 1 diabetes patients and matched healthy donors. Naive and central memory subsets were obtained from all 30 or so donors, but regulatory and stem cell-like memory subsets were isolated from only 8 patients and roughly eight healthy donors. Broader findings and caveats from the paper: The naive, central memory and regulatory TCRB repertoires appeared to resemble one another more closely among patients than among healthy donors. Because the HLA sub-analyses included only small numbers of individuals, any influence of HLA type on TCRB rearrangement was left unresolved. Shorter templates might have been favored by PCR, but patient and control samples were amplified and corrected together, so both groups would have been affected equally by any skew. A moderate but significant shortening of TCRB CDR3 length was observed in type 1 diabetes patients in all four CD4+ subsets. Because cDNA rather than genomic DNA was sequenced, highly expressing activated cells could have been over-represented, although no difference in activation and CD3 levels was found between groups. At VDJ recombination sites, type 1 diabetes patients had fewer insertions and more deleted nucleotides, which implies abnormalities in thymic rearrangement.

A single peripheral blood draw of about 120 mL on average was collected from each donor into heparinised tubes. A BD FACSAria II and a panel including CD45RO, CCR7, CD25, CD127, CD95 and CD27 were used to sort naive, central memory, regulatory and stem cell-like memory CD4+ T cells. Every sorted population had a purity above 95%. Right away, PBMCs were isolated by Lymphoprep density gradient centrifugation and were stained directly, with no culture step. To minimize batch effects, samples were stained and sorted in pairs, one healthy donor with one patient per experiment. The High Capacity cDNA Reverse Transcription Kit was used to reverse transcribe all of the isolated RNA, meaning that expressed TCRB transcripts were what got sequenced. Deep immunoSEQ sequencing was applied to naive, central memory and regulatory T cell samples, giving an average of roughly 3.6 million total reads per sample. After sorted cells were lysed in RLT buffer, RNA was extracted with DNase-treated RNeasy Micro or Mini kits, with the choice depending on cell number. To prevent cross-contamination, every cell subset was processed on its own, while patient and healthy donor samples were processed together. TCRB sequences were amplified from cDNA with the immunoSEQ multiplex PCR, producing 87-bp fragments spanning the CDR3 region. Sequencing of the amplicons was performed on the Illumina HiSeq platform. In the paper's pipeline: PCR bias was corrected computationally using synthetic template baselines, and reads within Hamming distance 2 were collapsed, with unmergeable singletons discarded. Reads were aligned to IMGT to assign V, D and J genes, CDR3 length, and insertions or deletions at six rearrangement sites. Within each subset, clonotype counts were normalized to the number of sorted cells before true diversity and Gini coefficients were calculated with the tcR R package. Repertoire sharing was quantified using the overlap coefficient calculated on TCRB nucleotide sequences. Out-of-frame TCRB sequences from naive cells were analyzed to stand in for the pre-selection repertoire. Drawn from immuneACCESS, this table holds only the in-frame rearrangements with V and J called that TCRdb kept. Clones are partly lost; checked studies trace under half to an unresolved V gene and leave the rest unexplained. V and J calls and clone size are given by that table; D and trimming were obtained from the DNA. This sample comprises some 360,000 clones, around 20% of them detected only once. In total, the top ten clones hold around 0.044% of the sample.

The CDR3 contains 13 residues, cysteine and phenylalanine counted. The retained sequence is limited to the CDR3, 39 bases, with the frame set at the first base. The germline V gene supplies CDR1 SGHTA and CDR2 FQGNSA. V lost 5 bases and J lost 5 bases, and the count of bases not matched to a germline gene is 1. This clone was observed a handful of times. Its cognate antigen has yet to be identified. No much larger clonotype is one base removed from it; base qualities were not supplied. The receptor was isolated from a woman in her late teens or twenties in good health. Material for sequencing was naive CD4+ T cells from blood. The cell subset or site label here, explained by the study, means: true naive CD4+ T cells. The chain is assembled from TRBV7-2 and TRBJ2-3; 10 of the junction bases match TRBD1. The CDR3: CASSRDRGDTQYF. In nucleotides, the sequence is TGTGCCAGCAGCCGGGACAGGGGAGATACGCAGTATTTT.